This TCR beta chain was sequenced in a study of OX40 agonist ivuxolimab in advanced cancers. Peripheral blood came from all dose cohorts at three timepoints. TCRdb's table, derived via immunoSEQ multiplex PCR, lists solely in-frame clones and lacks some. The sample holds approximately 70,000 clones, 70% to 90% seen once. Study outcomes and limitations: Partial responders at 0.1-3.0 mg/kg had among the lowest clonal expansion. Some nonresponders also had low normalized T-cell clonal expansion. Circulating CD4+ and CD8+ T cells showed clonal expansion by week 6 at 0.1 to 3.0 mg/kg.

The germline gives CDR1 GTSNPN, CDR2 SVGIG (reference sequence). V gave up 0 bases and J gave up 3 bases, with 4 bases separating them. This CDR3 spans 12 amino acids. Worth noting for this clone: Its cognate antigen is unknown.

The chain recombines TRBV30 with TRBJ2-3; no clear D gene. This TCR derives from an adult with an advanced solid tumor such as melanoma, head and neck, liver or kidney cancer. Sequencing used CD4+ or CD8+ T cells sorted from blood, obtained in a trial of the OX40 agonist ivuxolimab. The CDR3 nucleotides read TGTGCCTGGAGTGTACGGACAGATACGCAGTATTTT. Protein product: CAWSVRTDTQYF.